A selection of T cell receptor beta chains follows, all from one sample in a study of radiotherapy plus CTLA-4 blockade in lung cancer. Libraries were prepared by immunoSEQ multiplex PCR; TCRdb keeps only in-frame clonotypes and omits some of them. The sample has about 80,000 clones; approximately 80% are singletons. This specimen consisted of peripheral blood, obtained from a patient treated with radiotherapy plus ipilimumab. All receptors derive from a human donor with non-small cell lung cancer who had stable disease on radiotherapy plus ipilimumab. CDR3s include the opening cysteine and the closing phenylalanine or tryptophan. D genes are given only for firm matches. A row's size may be missing; if present it is once, few, many or a size class.

size	V	J	D	CDR3	DNA
-	TRBV10-3	TRBJ2-1	TRBD2	CAIGGGAYNEQFF	TGTGCCATCGGCGGGGGGGCCTACAATGAGCAGTTCTTC
-	TRBV18	TRBJ2-5	-	CASSTQETQYF	TGTGCCAGCTCAACCCAAGAGACCCAGTACTTC
few	TRBV6-1	TRBJ1-1	-	CASSDIQRQNTEAFF	TGTGCCAGCAGTGACATACAGCGGCAGAACACTGAAGCTTTCTTT
-	TRBV6-5	TRBJ1-6	-	CATQWDPYNSPLHF	TGTGCCACACAATGGGACCCCTATAATTCACCCCTCCACTTT
-	TRBV6-5	TRBJ1-4	-	CASSSSRTNEKLFF	TGTGCCAGCAGTTCCTCACGAACTAATGAAAAACTGTTTTTT
-	TRBV9	TRBJ1-6	-	CASSTGPQYSPLHF	TGTGCCAGCAGCACCGGACCGCAGTATTCACCCCTCCACTTT
-	TRBV7-6	TRBJ1-3	-	CASSSLSEGNTIYF	TGTGCCAGCAGCTCCCTCAGTGAGGGAAACACCATATATTTT
-	TRBV6-1	TRBJ2-2	-	CASSRNTGELFF	TGTGCCAGCAGTCGAAACACCGGGGAGCTGTTTTTT
-	TRBV30	TRBJ1-3	-	CAWRLGGASGNTIYF	TGTGCCTGGAGATTAGGAGGGGCCTCTGGAAACACCATATATTTT
-	TRBV7-9	TRBJ2-4	TRBD1	CASSLEQGSDWAF	TGTGCCAGCAGCTTGGAACAGGGGTCGGACTGGGCGTTC
once	TRBV5-1	TRBJ1-3	-	CASSLRGDQTNTIYF	TGCGCCAGCAGCTTGCGGGGCGACCAAACAAACACCATATATTTT
-	TRBV28	TRBJ1-1	-	CASSEQLNTEAFF	TGTGCCAGCAGTGAGCAACTGAACACTGAAGCTTTCTTT
-	TRBV27	TRBJ2-3	-	CASSLYPDTQYF	TGTGCCAGCAGTTTATATCCAGATACGCAGTATTTT
-	TRBV30	TRBJ1-1	TRBD1	CACHQGGTNTEAFF	TGTGCCTGTCATCAGGGGGGTACGAACACTGAAGCTTTCTTT
-	TRBV6-5	TRBJ2-7	-	CASSVRGRGYF	TGTGCCAGCAGTGTCCGGGGAAGGGGGTACTTC
-	TRBV27	TRBJ2-1	-	CASSGSNNEQFF	TGTGCCAGCAGTGGCAGCAACAATGAGCAGTTCTTC
-	TRBV28	TRBJ1-3	-	CASSPSGGPGNTIYF	TGTGCCAGCAGTCCCTCGGGGGGCCCTGGAAACACCATATATTTT
-	TRBV21-1	TRBJ2-3	-	CASSKGGLSTDTQYF	TGTGCCAGCAGCAAAGGGGGGCTTAGCACAGATACGCAGTATTTT
-	TRBV7-6	TRBJ2-2	-	CASSPRDRGPGELFF	TGTGCCAGCAGCCCACGGGACCGGGGGCCCGGGGAGCTGTTTTTT
-	TRBV9	TRBJ2-7	TRBD1	CASSPRGTGGDEQYF	TGTGCCAGCAGCCCCCGAGGGACAGGGGGCGACGAGCAGTACTTC
-	TRBV6-6	TRBJ2-1	TRBD1	CASKDRREQEQFF	TGTGCCAGCAAGGACAGGAGAGAACAGGAGCAGTTCTTC
-	TRBV2	TRBJ1-1	-	CASIEANTEAFF	TGTGCCAGCATCGAGGCGAACACTGAAGCTTTCTTT
-	TRBV2	TRBJ2-5	TRBD2	CASSPPGLEETQYF	TGTGCCAGCAGTCCGCCGGGACTAGAAGAGACCCAGTACTTC
once	TRBV19	TRBJ1-1	TRBD1	CASSRRDRGPNTEAFF	TGTGCCAGTAGCCGAAGGGACAGGGGACCGAACACTGAAGCTTTCTTT
-	TRBV27	TRBJ1-1	-	CASRPTGINTEAFF	TGTGCCAGCAGACCTACAGGCATAAACACTGAAGCTTTCTTT
-	TRBV5-8	TRBJ2-2	-	CASSSWGPEAGELFF	TGTGCCAGCAGCTCCTGGGGCCCCGAGGCCGGGGAGCTGTTTTTT
-	TRBV30	TRBJ2-6	-	CAWSVEGFGLSGANVLTF	TGTGCCTGGAGTGTAGAAGGATTTGGCCTCTCTGGGGCCAACGTCCTGACTTTC
-	TRBV12-5	TRBJ1-1	-	CASGLGPNTEAFF	TGTGCTAGTGGTTTGGGACCCAACACTGAAGCTTTCTTT
few	TRBV5-8	TRBJ2-1	-	CASSLGILGGSYNEQFF	TGTGCCAGCAGCTTGGGCATACTGGGGGGCTCCTACAATGAGCAGTTCTTC
-	TRBV5-1	TRBJ1-1	TRBD1	CASSLVQGAGTEAFF	TGCGCCAGCAGCTTGGTTCAGGGGGCAGGCACTGAAGCTTTCTTT
-	TRBV30	TRBJ1-2	TRBD1	CAWRGGSGQGITRDGYTF	TGTGCCTGGAGGGGCGGTTCGGGACAGGGGATTACTAGGGATGGCTACACCTTC
-	TRBV9	TRBJ1-6	-	CASSQRGVSYNSPLHF	TGTGCCAGCAGCCAGCGGGGGGTTTCCTATAATTCACCCCTCCACTTT
once	TRBV7-2	TRBJ2-3	-	CASSRDSLGTDTQYF	TGTGCCAGCAGCCGGGACTCCTTAGGCACAGATACGCAGTATTTT
-	TRBV2	TRBJ2-3	-	CARDRDTDTQYF	TGTGCCAGGGATAGGGACACAGATACGCAGTATTTT
-	TRBV6-5	TRBJ2-5	TRBD1	CASSSPGGKGRQAQYF	TGTGCCAGCAGTTCCCCAGGGGGCAAGGGCCGTCAGGCCCAGTACTTC
once	TRBV6-5	TRBJ1-2	-	CASSFTTNYGYTF	TGTGCCAGCAGTTTCACTACTAACTATGGCTACACCTTC
-	TRBV9	TRBJ2-7	-	CASSVAREFSEQYF	TGTGCCAGCAGCGTAGCCAGGGAATTTAGCGAGCAGTACTTC
once	TRBV29-1	TRBJ2-1	-	CSAGLEQFF	TGCAGCGCCGGACTGGAGCAGTTCTTC
-	TRBV4-1	TRBJ2-1	-	CASRAMGGKGPEQFF	TGCGCCAGCAGGGCAATGGGGGGTAAGGGGCCCGAGCAGTTCTTC
few	TRBV7-6	TRBJ1-2	-	CASSLGGTQVGYTF	TGTGCCAGCAGCTTAGGGGGGACACAGGTTGGCTACACCTTC
-	TRBV27	TRBJ1-1	TRBD1	CASSLSRGRRTEAFF	TGTGCCAGCAGTTTATCGAGGGGGCGCCGCACTGAAGCTTTCTTT
once	TRBV5-1	TRBJ1-2	TRBD1	CASSHPGQYGYTF	TGCGCCAGCAGCCACCCGGGACAGTATGGCTACACCTTC
-	TRBV5-1	TRBJ2-3	-	CASSLEVADTQYF	TGCGCCAGCAGCTTGGAGGTTGCAGATACGCAGTATTTT
-	TRBV9	TRBJ2-5	-	CASSVRGWQTQYF	TGTGCCAGCAGCGTAAGGGGTTGGCAGACCCAGTACTTC
-	TRBV7-6	TRBJ2-1	-	CASTTGTYNEQFF	TGTGCCAGCACCACAGGGACCTACAATGAGCAGTTCTTC
-	TRBV7-8	TRBJ2-2	TRBD1	CASSLGQTNTGELFF	TGTGCCAGCAGCCTGGGACAGACGAACACCGGGGAGCTGTTTTTT
-	TRBV19	TRBJ2-5	TRBD2	CASSGAGLAGAYGETQYF	TGTGCCAGTAGTGGGGCAGGACTAGCGGGAGCCTATGGAGAGACCCAGTACTTC
-	TRBV7-3	TRBJ1-6	TRBD1	CASRSYSRGPFVDPPLHF	TGTGCCAGCAGGTCCTACTCGAGGGGGCCGTTTGTGGATCCACCCCTCCACTTT
-	TRBV2	TRBJ2-7	TRBD1	CASSQGQAYEQYF	TGTGCCAGCAGCCAGGGACAGGCCTACGAGCAGTACTTC
-	TRBV7-8	TRBJ2-3	-	CASSLVGPDTQYF	TGTGCCAGCAGCTTAGTCGGCCCAGATACGCAGTATTTT
-	TRBV5-6	TRBJ1-1	-	CASSLGAQSEAFF	TGTGCCAGCAGCTTGGGAGCCCAAAGTGAAGCTTTCTTT
-	TRBV2	TRBJ2-5	-	CASSEAQGALETQYF	TGTGCCAGCAGTGAAGCGCAGGGAGCCCTCGAGACCCAGTACTTC
-	TRBV19	TRBJ1-6	TRBD1	CASSLDRGRSPLHF	TGTGCCAGTAGTCTGGACAGGGGGCGGTCACCCCTCCACTTT
few	TRBV18	TRBJ2-7	TRBD1	CASSQGRATGSYEQYF	TGTGCCAGCTCACAGGGACGGGCGACAGGGAGCTACGAGCAGTACTTC
few	TRBV5-1	TRBJ2-2	TRBD1	CASSSGQRNTGELFF	TGCGCCAGCAGCTCGGGACAGAGGAACACCGGGGAGCTGTTTTTT
-	TRBV11-2	TRBJ2-3	-	CASSSDNLQGATQYF	TGTGCCAGCAGCTCGGACAACCTCCAGGGTGCTACGCAGTATTTT
-	TRBV6-4	TRBJ2-1	-	CASSESAGSYNEQFF	TGTGCCAGCAGTGAGAGTGCGGGATCCTACAATGAGCAGTTCTTC
once	TRBV5-6	TRBJ2-1	TRBD1	CASSVPGQGALVSYNEQFF	TGTGCCAGCAGCGTCCCGGGACAGGGCGCGTTAGTCTCCTACAATGAGCAGTTCTTC